These T cell receptor beta chains were read from a single sample in a study of shared clonotypes between healthy human individuals. Clones were sequenced by immunoSEQ multiplex PCR, and TCRdb holds only the in-frame ones, with some missing. The table shows 2 million to 2.5 million clones, with 85% to 95% occurring only once. The sample was naive CD4+ T cells from PBMCs. The source is a man in his late teens or twenties in good health. Some clones in this sample may be carry-over from other donors' samples. Each CDR3 is given with its conserved first and last residue. The D gene is left open where the match is weak. Clone size is stated in some rows and not others, as once, few, many or a class when expanded.

d_call clone_size j_call v_call cdr3_aa cdr3_nt
. . TRBJ2-7 TRBV5-6 CASSLELASYEQYF TGTGCCAGCAGCTTGGAACTAGCCTCCTACGAGCAGTACTTC
TRBD1 . TRBJ2-7 TRBV25-1 CASSYGTGAYEQYF TGTGCCAGCAGTTACGGGACAGGGGCCTACGAGCAGTACTTC
. . TRBJ1-5 TRBV2 CASARTTGYQPQHF TGTGCCAGCGCGCGAACCACAGGGTATCAGCCCCAGCATTTT
TRBD1 . TRBJ1-1 TRBV6-6 CASSYGRGGTEAFF TGTGCCAGCAGTTATGGCAGGGGGGGAACTGAAGCTTTCTTT
. . TRBJ2-7 TRBV9 CASSVDVGESEQYF TGTGCCAGCAGCGTAGATGTGGGAGAGTCAGAGCAGTACTTC
. once TRBJ1-1 TRBV2 CASSITTNTEAFF TGTGCCAGCAGTATAACGACGAACACTGAAGCTTTCTTT
. . TRBJ2-6 TRBV28 CASRHFSGANVLTF TGTGCCAGCAGACACTTCTCTGGGGCCAACGTCCTGACTTTC
. . TRBJ2-3 TRBV10-3 CATKTEGDTQYF TGTGCCACTAAAACGGAGGGAGATACGCAGTATTTT
. once TRBJ2-2 TRBV28 CASSVESGELFF TGTGCCAGCAGTGTCGAATCCGGGGAGCTGTTTTTT
. . TRBJ2-1 TRBV7-2 CASSSQIEFLSYNEQFF TGTGCCAGCAGCTCCCAAATCGAGTTCCTTTCCTACAATGAGCAGTTCTTC
. . TRBJ1-2 TRBV5-5 CASSLPIGYYGYTF TGTGCCAGCAGCTTGCCCATAGGGTACTATGGCTACACCTTC
TRBD2 . TRBJ2-7 TRBV4-3 CASSQDLSGRPHPYF TGCGCCAGCAGCCAAGACCTTAGCGGGAGGCCGCACCCGTACTTC
TRBD1 . TRBJ2-5 TRBV18 CASSLLPGQGASETQYF TGTGCCAGCTCCCTACTACCCGGACAGGGGGCTTCGGAGACCCAGTACTTC
. . TRBJ1-2 TRBV4-2 CASSQDRQHGYTF TGTGCCAGCAGCCAAGATAGGCAGCATGGCTACACCTTC
. . TRBJ2-1 TRBV5-1 CASSLVAGIPYNEQFF TGCGCCAGCAGCTTGGTGGCGGGAATCCCCTACAATGAGCAGTTCTTC
TRBD1 . TRBJ1-2 TRBV6-6 CASSRTGAGGYGYTF TGTGCCAGCAGCCGGACAGGGGCTGGAGGCTATGGCTACACCTTC
. . TRBJ1-1 TRBV27 CASSLMRDTEAFF TGTGCCAGCAGTTTAATGCGGGACACTGAAGCTTTCTTT
TRBD1 . TRBJ1-6 TRBV28 CASTVGQGTSPLHF TGTGCCAGCACCGTGGGACAGGGGACTTCACCCCTCCACTTT
TRBD1 once TRBJ2-3 TRBV9 CASSPRDRGGDTQYF TGTGCCAGCAGCCCCCGGGACAGGGGAGGAGATACGCAGTATTTT
. . TRBJ2-4 TRBV14 CASSQRGRGSKNIQYF TGTGCCAGCAGCCAAAGAGGAAGGGGAAGCAAAAACATTCAGTACTTC
TRBD2 . TRBJ2-3 TRBV7-2 CASSFRLAGGPGQYF TGTGCCAGCAGCTTCCGACTAGCGGGAGGGCCGGGGCAGTATTTT
TRBD2 . TRBJ2-1 TRBV2 CASSWTSGTGEQFF TGTGCCAGCAGCTGGACTAGCGGGACGGGTGAGCAGTTCTTC
. . TRBJ1-5 TRBV7-9 CASSLGVGNNNQPQHF TGTGCCAGCAGCCTTGGGGTCGGGAATAACAATCAGCCCCAGCATTTT
. once TRBJ2-1 TRBV5-1 CASSLAVLSSGHNEQFF TGCGCCAGCAGCTTGGCCGTATTGTCCAGCGGGCATAATGAGCAGTTCTTC
. . TRBJ1-5 TRBV27 CASSLRGNQPQHF TGTGCCAGCAGTTTGAGGGGGAATCAGCCCCAGCATTTT
. few TRBJ1-5 TRBV7-9 CASSLGRSNQPQHF TGTGCCAGCAGTTTAGGGAGGAGCAATCAGCCCCAGCATTTT
TRBD1 . TRBJ2-1 TRBV6-5 CASSFPGQGGKQFF TGTGCCAGCAGTTTCCCGGGACAGGGAGGTAAGCAGTTCTTC
. . TRBJ2-7 TRBV27 CASSLSSGSRGYEQYF TGTGCCAGCAGTTTATCTTCCGGGAGTAGGGGCTACGAGCAGTACTTC
. . TRBJ2-3 TRBV5-1 CASSLVGRASRDTQYF TGCGCCAGCAGCTTGGTCGGGAGAGCTTCCAGGGATACGCAGTATTTT
. . TRBJ1-1 TRBV5-1 CASSLALAAPEAFF TGCGCCAGCAGCTTGGCCTTGGCAGCCCCTGAAGCTTTCTTT
TRBD2 . TRBJ2-7 TRBV7-2 CASSPRTSGFYPSSYEQYF TGTGCCAGCAGCCCTCGGACTAGCGGGTTTTACCCGAGCTCCTACGAGCAGTACTTC
. . TRBJ1-5 TRBV19 CASSSRTVLQPQHF TGTGCCAGTAGCTCCCGGACAGTCTTACAGCCCCAGCATTTT
TRBD2 . TRBJ2-3 TRBV11-3 CASSSGLAVTSTDTQYF TGTGCCAGCAGCTCCGGGCTAGCGGTAACTAGCACAGATACGCAGTATTTT
TRBD1 few TRBJ2-7 TRBV27 CATGRFGTGDYEQYF TGTGCCACCGGGAGGTTCGGGACAGGGGACTACGAGCAGTACTTC
TRBD1 . TRBJ2-7 TRBV7-9 CASSATGNEQYF TGTGCCAGCAGCGCGACAGGGAACGAGCAGTACTTC
TRBD1 . TRBJ2-7 TRBV28 CASNRGSYEQYF TGTGCCAGCAACAGGGGTTCCTACGAGCAGTACTTC
. . TRBJ2-7 TRBV5-4 CASSPDAGSYEQYF TGTGCCAGCAGCCCGGACGCTGGATCCTACGAGCAGTACTTC
TRBD2 . TRBJ2-7 TRBV7-3 CASSASGTSGYGEQYF TGTGCCAGCAGCGCGTCCGGGACTAGCGGGTATGGCGAGCAGTACTTC
. . TRBJ1-2 TRBV19 CASNGKGSGGGYTF TGTGCCAGTAATGGGAAAGGGTCCGGTGGTGGCTACACCTTC
. . TRBJ2-5 TRBV6-5 CASSYSDPKETQYF TGTGCCAGCAGTTACTCGGATCCTAAAGAGACCCAGTACTTC
. . TRBJ1-1 TRBV6-5 CASSTTRAGTEAFF TGTGCCAGCAGTACCACACGGGCTGGGACTGAAGCTTTCTTT
. . TRBJ1-2 TRBV6-5 CASRDGLIYGYTF TGTGCCAGCAGGGACGGGCTGATCTATGGCTACACCTTC
TRBD2 . TRBJ2-1 TRBV18 CASSPPLADNEQFF TGTGCCAGCTCACCACCACTAGCGGACAATGAGCAGTTCTTC
. . TRBJ1-2 TRBV15 CATSRDLRGLGGYTF TGTGCCACCAGCAGAGATCTACGAGGGCTAGGAGGCTACACCTTC
TRBD2 . TRBJ2-1 TRBV28 CASRGTSGRSTNEQFF TGTGCCAGCAGGGGAACTAGCGGGAGATCTACAAATGAGCAGTTCTTC
TRBD1 . TRBJ1-1 TRBV18 CASSRGQGLTEAFF TGTGCCAGCTCACGAGGACAGGGCCTCACTGAAGCTTTCTTT
. . TRBJ2-6 TRBV6-1 CASSGNTLGANVLTF TGTGCCAGCAGTGGAAATACGTTAGGGGCCAACGTCCTGACTTTC
TRBD1 once TRBJ2-1 TRBV4-3 CASSQDRGLAYNEQFF TGCGCCAGCAGCCAAGATAGGGGGCTAGCCTACAATGAGCAGTTCTTC
. . TRBJ2-7 TRBV15 CATSGGTFYEQYF TGTGCCACCAGCGGAGGGACTTTCTACGAGCAGTACTTC
TRBD1 . TRBJ1-4 TRBV28 CASSFPAGGGEKLFF TGTGCCAGCAGTTTTCCGGCAGGGGGGGGTGAAAAACTGTTTTTT